These 10 T cell receptor beta chains share one sample of origin, sequenced in a study of shared clonotypes between healthy human individuals. Method: immunoSEQ multiplex PCR; TCRdb's copy keeps in-frame clones and lacks some. The repertoire holds about 2.3 million clones, with 92% as singletons. The sample taken for sequencing was naive CD4+ T cells from PBMCs. Subset here: CD45RA+ positively selected. These receptors were obtained from a man aged 18 to 29 in good health. Some clones in this sample may be carry-over from other donors' samples.

The rearrangement joins TRBV2 to TRBJ2-2; 8 nucleotides align to TRBD1. The CDR3 is 15 amino acids. V was clipped by 5 bases and J by 4 bases; unmatched bases: 6. Germline V gene lookup returns CDR1 SNHLY and CDR2 FYNNEI. Here the CDR3 reads CASSRETGVTGELFF. The DNA for the CDR3 is TGTGCCAGCAGTAGAGAGACAGGGGTCACCGGGGAGCTGTTTTTT.

The chain joins TRBV5-4 to TRBJ2-1; 13 bases fit TRBD2. The CDR3 length is 19 residues. Germline trimming cut 4 bases from V and 1 base from J; bases unmatched to any gene: 11. The germline CDR1 and CDR2 sequences are SGHNT and YYREEE (reference sequence). CDR3 bases: TGTGCCAGCAGCGGCGGGACTAGCGGGATTCTTGGGTCCTACAATGAGCAGTTCTTC. This encodes CASSGGTSGILGSYNEQFF.

A word on this clone: Other DNA sequences in the sample encode the same CDR3. The chain recombines TRBV15 with TRBJ1-1; 7 bases align to TRBD1. V trimming: 3 bases; J trimming: 0 bases; junction bases outside the gene matches: 1. This CDR3 has 14 amino acids. Germline V gene lookup returns CDR1 LNHNV and CDR2 YYDKDF (reference sequence). Here the CDR3 reads CATSRDRLNTEAFF. The CDR3 bases are TGTGCCACCAGCAGGGACAGGTTGAACACTGAAGCTTTCTTT.

The rearrangement joins TRBV28 to TRBJ1-3; TRBD1 is a possible D gene (6 bases). V shed 11 bases and J shed 0 bases, with 17 bases lying between them. In germline, CDR1 is MDHEN, CDR2 SYDVKM. CDR3 length equals 15 residues. The CDR3 protein is CAVTSGGYSGNTIYF. The CDR3 DNA reads TGTGCCGTAACCTCGGGGGGCTACTCTGGAAACACCATATATTTT. The variable domain in full, completed from reference TRBV28 and TRBJ1-3, reads DVKVTQSSRYLVKRTGEKVFLECVQDMDHENMFWYRQDPGLGLRLIYFSYDVKMKEKGDIPEGYSVSREKKERFSLILESASTNQTSMYLCAVTSGGYSGNTIYFGEGSWLTVV.

Points on this clone: At one end the junction does not follow the germline gene, possibly because of a read error. This rearrangement joins TRBV18 to TRBJ2-1; 8 positions match TRBD1. The CDR3 is 12 residues long. CDR1 is KGHSH, CDR2 LQKENI, per germline. CDR3 nucleotides: TGTGCCAGCTCACCACGGGGACAGGTCCCTGTCTTC. Translated: CASSPRGQVPVF.

This chain uses TRBV7-9 with TRBJ1-3; D is uncertain. V gave up 4 bases and J gave up 7 bases, with 8 bases separating them. Germline loops: CDR1 SEHNR, CDR2 FQNEAQ (reference sequence). The CDR3 contains 12 residues. The CDR3 here is CASSSTANTIYF. CDR3 in DNA: TGTGCCAGCAGCTCGACCGCGAACACCATATATTTT.

In its sample, this clone was seen once. The gene calls are TRBV6-5 and TRBJ2-5; a possible D gene is TRBD2 (5 bases). The CDR3 length is 14 residues. Trimming shortened V by 2 bases and J by 5 bases, and 12 bases separated the two germline ends. Germline CDR1 MNHEY, CDR2 SVGAGI. The CDR3 loop is CASSYQGLPETQYF. The CDR3, as DNA: TGTGCCAGCAGTTACCAAGGACTGCCGGAGACCCAGTACTTC.

The sample holds a few counts of this clone. This chain connects TRBV5-4 to TRBJ1-1; D remains unclear. From germline, CDR1 is SGHNT and CDR2 YYREEE (reference sequence). The CDR3 sequence is 13 residues long. V shed 4 bases and J shed 6 bases, with 13 bases lying between them. CDR3 DNA sequence: TGTGCCAGCAGCGACGGACCTCTGGCTGAAGCTTTCTTT. Translation: CASSDGPLAEAFF. The entire variable domain, with the rest obtained from reference TRBV5-4 and TRBJ1-1, is as follows: ETGVTQSPTHLIKTRGQQVTLRCSSQSGHNTVSWYQQALGQGPQFIFQYYREEENGRGNFPPRFSGLQFPNYSSELNVNALELDDSALYLCASSDGPLAEAFFGQGTRLTVV.

Concerning this clone: The same CDR3 can be traced to other DNA sequences in this sample. The chain uses TRBV5-1 and TRBJ2-3; D is perhaps TRBD1 or TRBD2 (5 bases each). Germline V gives CDR1 SGHRS, CDR2 YFSETQ. Trimming removed 4 bases from V and 2 bases from J, with 8 bases in between. This CDR3 is 13 amino acids long. The CDR3 DNA reads TGCGCCAGCAGCCCGGGACCCACAGATACGCAGTATTTT. This gives the protein CASSPGPTDTQYF. Full variable domain (missing parts from reference TRBV5-1 and TRBJ2-3): KAGVTQTPRYLIKTRGQQVTLSCSPISGHRSVSWYQQTPGQGLQFLFEYFSETQRNKGNFPGRFSGRQFSNSRSEMNVSTLELGDSALYLCASSPGPTDTQYFGPGTRLTVL.

The chain has TRBV28 and TRBJ2-1, with 7 bases identical to TRBD2. Germline CDR1 reads MDHEN; CDR2 reads SYDVKM. CDR3 length: 15 residues. The J segment lost 4 bases and the V segment lost 5 bases, leaving 8 bases of the junction unmatched. CDR3 sequence reads: CASSTTSTIYNEQFF. The CDR3 DNA reads as TGTGCCAGCAGTACGACTAGCACTATATACAATGAGCAGTTCTTC.